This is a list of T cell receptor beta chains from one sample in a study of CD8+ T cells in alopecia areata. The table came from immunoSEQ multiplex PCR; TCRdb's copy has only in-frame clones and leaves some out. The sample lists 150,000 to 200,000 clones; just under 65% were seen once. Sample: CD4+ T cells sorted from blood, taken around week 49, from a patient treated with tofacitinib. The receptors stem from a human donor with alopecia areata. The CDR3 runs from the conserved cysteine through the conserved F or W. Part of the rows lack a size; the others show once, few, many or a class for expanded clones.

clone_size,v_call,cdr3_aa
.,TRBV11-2,CASSPRAGLPDTQYF
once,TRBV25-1,CASREIKGGGYTF
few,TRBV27,CASSWTSGGSEQFF
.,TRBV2,CASTLRVRNQPQHF
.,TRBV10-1,CAGRRSYEQYF
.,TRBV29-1,CSVGRVNYGYTF
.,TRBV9,CASSPLAGGSTDTQYF
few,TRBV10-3,CAKFDRRPYEQYF
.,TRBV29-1,CSVRGSVETQYF
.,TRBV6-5,CASSYTGGLGYGYTF
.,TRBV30,CAWSVGQLLPEAFF
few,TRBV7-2,CASSLGVTGTYEQYF
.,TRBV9,CASSHGGNNEQFF
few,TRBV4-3,CASSTGTQGTQYF
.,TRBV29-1,CSVYMENTEAFF
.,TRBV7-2,CASSLTNQETQYF
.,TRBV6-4,CASSERVQGFADTQYF
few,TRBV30,CAWKWGQLNTEAFF
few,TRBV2,CASSGGRTEAFF
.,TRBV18,CASSPAGRGPDTQYF
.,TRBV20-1,CSARALNEQFF
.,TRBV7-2,CASSSYFGTQQETQYF
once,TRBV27,CASSSLGAMNTEAFF
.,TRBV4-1,CASSQRVRGGEQFF
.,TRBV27,CASSLEVWSPQHF
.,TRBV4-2,CASSQLGQKEEQFF
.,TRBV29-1,CSVRITGYEQYF
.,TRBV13,CASRWTSGGPKNEQFF
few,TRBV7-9,CASSSGGFPVNTEAFF
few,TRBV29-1,CSVDGQLDEQFF
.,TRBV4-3,CASSQGIRANVLTF